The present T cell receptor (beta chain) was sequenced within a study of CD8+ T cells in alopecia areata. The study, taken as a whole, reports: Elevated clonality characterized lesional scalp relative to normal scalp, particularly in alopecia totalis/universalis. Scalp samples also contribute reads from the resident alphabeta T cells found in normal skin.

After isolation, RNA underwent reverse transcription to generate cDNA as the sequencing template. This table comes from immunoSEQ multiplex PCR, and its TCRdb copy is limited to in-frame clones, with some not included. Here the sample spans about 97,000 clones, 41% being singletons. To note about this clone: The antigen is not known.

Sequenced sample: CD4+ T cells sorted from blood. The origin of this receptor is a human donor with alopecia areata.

The CDR3 sequence: CASSARDRKNTEAFF. CDR3 bases: TGCGCCAGCAGCGCAAGAGACAGGAAGAACACTGAAGCTTTCTTT. V is TRBV5-1 and J is TRBJ1-1; maybe TRBD1 (6 bases). Germline CDR1 reads SGHRS; CDR2 reads YFSETQ. With 4 bases removed from V and 1 base from J, the gap between germline ends came to 14 bases. The CDR3 consists of 15 residues. Full variable domain (remainder filled in from reference TRBV5-1 and TRBJ1-1): KAGVTQTPRYLIKTRGQQVTLSCSPISGHRSVSWYQQTPGQGLQFLFEYFSETQRNKGNFPGRFSGRQFSNSRSEMNVSTLELGDSALYLCASSARDRKNTEAFFGQGTRLTVV.